The rows below give T cell receptor beta chains drawn from one sample of a study of blood T cells in healthy people across ages. Via MiXCR, TCRdb re-called the 5' RACE reads, giving one row per CDR3 protein. Altogether hundreds of thousands of distinct CDR3 sequences are present, roughly 53% being singletons, with the ten largest covering around 37%. Sequenced: blood. These receptor sequences come from a man in his fifties or sixties in good health. Both conserved end residues are trimmed from each CDR3.

V: TRBV7-9
J: TRBJ1-4
CDR3: ASSMRGGASTNEKLF

V: TRBV7-2
J: TRBJ2-7
CDR3: ASSSRGGPYYEQY

V: TRBV12-5
J: TRBJ2-1
CDR3: ASGLYRPQTAGYEQF

V: TRBV28
J: TRBJ2-3
CDR3: ASSPAAGGSADTQY

V: TRBV2
J: TRBJ2-3
CDR3: ASSAQGITDTQY

V: TRBV5-1
J: TRBJ2-6
CDR3: ASSLWSGTTGANVLT

V: TRBV12-3/TRBV12-4
J: .
CDR3: ASSSRRLSETQY

V: TRBV6-1
J: TRBJ2-5
CDR3: ASSLGLGGKLKETQY

V: TRBV2
J: TRBJ2-7
CDR3: ASSEAGTSLSYEQY

V: TRBV9
J: TRBJ2-3
CDR3: ASSVAAGGLRDTQY

V: TRBV20-1
J: TRBJ2-7
CDR3: SARAGLAINEQY

V: TRBV9
J: TRBJ2-7
CDR3: ASSSGQGWDEQY

V: TRBV6-5
J: TRBJ1-5
CDR3: ASSYSRGKSNRPQH

V: TRBV6-6
J: TRBJ1-1
CDR3: ASSYSAGRGGTEAF

V: TRBV29-1
J: TRBJ1-2
CDR3: SVGSGHYGYT

V: TRBV25-1
J: TRBJ2-5
CDR3: AGSAGPIVETQY

V: TRBV7-2
J: TRBJ2-1
CDR3: ASSYYSGNEQF

V: TRBV12-3/TRBV12-4
J: TRBJ2-5
CDR3: ASSTRGYQETQY

V: TRBV6-6
J: TRBJ1-4
CDR3: ASTSGRGDEKLF

V: TRBV4-1
J: TRBJ2-1
CDR3: ASSPGGRGLNEQF

V: TRBV6-6
J: TRBJ1-2
CDR3: ASLDKGQGGYGYT

V: TRBV5-1
J: TRBJ2-2
CDR3: ASSRQGGTRELF

V: TRBV20-1
J: TRBJ2-3
CDR3: SARDPRAKVTDTQY

V: TRBV20-1
J: TRBJ2-1
CDR3: SATGPPAMTLF

V: TRBV5-1
J: TRBJ1-2
CDR3: ASSLASSGVRGYT

V: TRBV29-1
J: TRBJ1-2
CDR3: SGTGSYGYT

V: TRBV20-1
J: TRBJ1-6
CDR3: SARVLTDGAPLH

V: TRBV5-1
J: TRBJ2-6
CDR3: ASSLEMTASSGANVLT

V: TRBV29-1
J: TRBJ2-5
CDR3: SVVPDRAGETQY

V: TRBV5-1
J: TRBJ2-7
CDR3: ASSFDPAPYEQY

V: TRBV20-1
J: TRBJ1-2
CDR3: SASPTGGLYGYT

V: TRBV20-1
J: TRBJ1-1
CDR3: SASEPWGTEAF